The clone carrying this T cell receptor beta chain was counted at least ten times. Through a sample-barcoded 5' primer and a J-beta primer mix, a second PCR was run for about 6 to 11 cycles. MiXCR, run by TCRdb on the 5' RACE reads, gives a single entry per CDR3 protein. The sample yields 1,800,000 or so distinct CDR3 sequences, about two fifths seen once. The sample is drawn from a study of blood T cells in healthy people across ages. Looked up from germline, CDR1 is SGHAT and CDR2 is FQDESV (reference sequence). V gave up 4 bases and J gave up 0 bases; unmatched junction bases: 8. This CDR3 contains 17 residues.

Specimen: blood. This clonotype was sampled from a human donor in good health. This sequence joins TRBV11-1 and TRBJ1-4; 7 nucleotides match TRBD1. The chain's CDR3 is CASSSTTTGATNEKLFF. The CDR3 DNA follows: TGTGCCAGCAGCTCAACTACAACAGGGGCAACTAATGAAAAACTGTTTTTT.